This entry lists 15 T cell receptor beta chains sequenced from one sample in a study of blood T cell repertoires in COVID-19. TCRdb keeps only in-frame clones here, not all; method: immunoSEQ multiplex PCR. The sample consists of about 160,000 clones, under 90% of them appearing once. The material sequenced was peripheral blood. The source of these receptors is a woman of 80 years or more with acute or convalescent COVID-19.

Only a few counts were recorded for this clone. DNA of the CDR3: TGTGCCAGCGAGGCAGGGGCTGGAAACACCATATATTTT. This translates into CASEAGAGNTIYF. The chain has TRBV6-5 and TRBJ1-3; D may be TRBD1 (6 bases). V was trimmed by 8 bases and J by 2 bases, leaving 10 bases between them. This CDR3 is built from 13 residues. Germline CDR1 is MNHEY and CDR2 is SVGAGI.

The chain links TRBV5-8 to TRBJ1-2, with 7 bases aligning to TRBD1. The CDR3 is 17 residues long. The germline V gene encodes CDR1 SGHTS and CDR2 YDEGEE. V gave up 4 bases and J gave up 2 bases; unmatched junction bases: 14. CDR3 sequence (DNA): TGTGCCAGCAGCCCAGTGTGGGGACAGCCAAAAAACTATGGCTACACCTTC. It translates to CASSPVWGQPKNYGYTF.

This clone occurred once. The chain carries TRBV5-1 and TRBJ2-2; the match to TRBD2 covers 11 bases. CDR1 and CDR2 from the germline V gene are SGHRS and YFSETQ. The junction had 12 bases not matched to a gene; V was cut back by 7 bases and J by 4 bases. The CDR3 has 17 amino acids. The CDR3 DNA is TGCGCCAGCCGCCCACCACTACTAGCGGGAGTCACCGGGGAGCTGTTTTTT. This translates into CASRPPLLAGVTGELFF.

The chain combines TRBV27 with TRBJ2-1; D is unclear. CDR1 is MNHEY and CDR2 is SMNVEV in the germline V gene (reference sequence). The length of the CDR3 is 15 residues. Trimming shortened V by 6 bases and J by 0 bases, and 12 bases separated the two germline ends. CDR3 protein: CASRRRLSSYNEQFF. The CDR3 DNA sequence: TGTGCCAGCAGAAGGAGACTGAGCTCCTACAATGAGCAGTTCTTC.

This chain uses TRBV9 with TRBJ2-2, with TRBD2 matching 8 bases. V gave up 0 bases and J gave up 4 bases; unmatched junction bases: 5. Germline V gene lookup returns CDR1 SGDLS and CDR2 YYNGEE. This CDR3 spans 16 amino acids. CDR3 loop: CASSVDAGGGTGELFF. The CDR3 DNA follows: TGTGCCAGCAGCGTAGATGCGGGGGGAGGCACCGGGGAGCTGTTTTTT.

The chain combines TRBV9 with TRBJ2-7; 9 bases agree with TRBD1. Germline-derived CDR1 and CDR2 are SGDLS and YYNGEE. The ends lost 2 bases at V and 3 bases at J; junction bases unmatched: 3. The CDR3 is 14 amino acids. The CDR3 sequence: CASSVTGQGYEQYF. CDR3 nucleotide sequence: TGTGCCAGCAGCGTTACGGGACAGGGCTACGAGCAGTACTTC.

The CDR3 DNA is TGTGCCAGCAGTTTAACACAGCTTAATGAAAAACTGTTTTTT. This translates into CASSLTQLNEKLFF. The J gene is TRBJ1-4, the V gene TRBV28; D is unresolved. The V end was cut by 2 bases, the J end by 4 bases, with 8 bases between. CDR1 is MDHEN, CDR2 SYDVKM, per germline. The CDR3 sequence is 14 residues long.

This chain uses TRBV5-1 with TRBJ1-2; 9 bases align to TRBD1. After removal of 5 bases from V and 7 bases from J, the junction contained 9 bases not matched to a gene. This CDR3 comprises 14 residues. Germline V gene lookup returns CDR1 SGHRS and CDR2 YFSETQ. This chain's CDR3 is CASRAQGQGSGYTF. The CDR3, as DNA: TGCGCCAGCAGAGCACAGGGACAGGGAAGTGGCTACACCTTC.

The chain combines TRBV7-2 with TRBJ2-1; 15 bases agree with TRBD2. V shed 1 base, J shed 13 bases, and the junction held 8 bases outside the gene matches. CDR1 and CDR2 from the germline V gene are SGHTA and FQGNSA. CDR3 length: 16 amino acids. CDR3 sequence (DNA): TGTGCCAGCAGCTTAGAGGGACTAGCGGGGGGCAGCGGTCAGTTCTTC. Translating it yields CASSLEGLAGGSGQFF.

V gene TRBV7-2 combines with J gene TRBJ1-4; D perhaps matches TRBD1 (6 bases). Germline V lookup: CDR1 SGHTA, CDR2 FQGNSA. Deletions cut 3 bases from V and 3 bases from J, with 11 bases between. CDR3 length: 15 amino acids. The CDR3 DNA sequence: TGTGCCAGCAGCTTTAACGGGGGGCCTAATGAAAAACTGTTTTTT. Translated: CASSFNGGPNEKLFF.

The chain is built from TRBV10-3 and TRBJ2-7; 10 bases match TRBD2. CDR1 and CDR2 (germline): ENHRY, SYGVKD. The CDR3 is 16 residues long. V shed 3 bases, J shed 2 bases, and the junction held 7 bases outside the gene matches. The CDR3, as DNA: TGTGCCATCAGTGACACTAGCGGGAACCACCCCTACGAGCAGTACTTC. It codes for CAISDTSGNHPYEQYF.

The chain links TRBV11-2 to TRBJ2-1; 11 bases fit TRBD2. The CDR3 is made up of 17 amino acids. From germline, CDR1 is SGHAT and CDR2 FQNNGV. Losses at the gene ends were 0 bases for V and 10 bases for J; bases not matched to a gene: 11. The CDR3 DNA follows: TGTGCCAGCAGCTTAGATCTAACGGCTAGCGGGGGGCGAGAGCAGTTCTTC. Its translation: CASSLDLTASGGREQFF.

The V and J genes are TRBV28 and TRBJ2-2; 9 nucleotides match TRBD2. The CDR3 has 15 amino acids. Germline loops: CDR1 MDHEN, CDR2 SYDVKM. V dropped 5 bases and J dropped 1; count of bases not matched to a gene: 2. The CDR3 nucleotides read TGTGCCAGCAGTCATAGCGGGAGGAACACCGGGGAGCTGTTTTTT. Translated: CASSHSGRNTGELFF.

The chain recombines TRBV19 with TRBJ2-1; 11 bases are a match to TRBD2. The V gene's germline CDR1 is LNHDA and CDR2 SQIVND (reference sequence). The CDR3 spans 14 residues. The V segment lost 5 bases and the J segment 5 bases; nucleotides outside the gene matches: 2. CDR3 DNA: TGTGCCAGTAGTTGGGGACTAGCGGACAATGAGCAGTTCTTC. Protein product: CASSWGLADNEQFF.

V usage is TRBV18 and J usage is TRBJ2-7; 7 positions agree with TRBD1. CDR3 length equals 14 residues. V shed 4 bases and J 6 bases; nucleotides not matched to a gene: 9. Germline V CDR1 and CDR2: KGHSH, LQKENI. The CDR3, as DNA: TGTGCCAGCTCACTCCAAGACAGGGCGGGCGAGCAGTACTTC. This codes for CASSLQDRAGEQYF. The full variable domain, completed using reference TRBV18 and TRBJ2-7, is NAGVMQNPRHLVRRRGQEARLRCSPMKGHSHVYWYRQLPEEGLKFMVYLQKENIIDESGMPKERFSAEFPKEGPSILRIQQVVRGDSAAYFCASSLQDRAGEQYFGPGTRLTVT.